These 19 T cell receptor beta chains originate from one sample sequenced in a study of T cells in localized non-small cell lung cancer. Using immunoSEQ multiplex PCR, the repertoire was profiled, and TCRdb retains in-frame clones only, with some absent. The sample records 25,000 to 35,000 clones, 85% to 90% being singletons. The sample consisted of peripheral blood, taken before any cancer treatment. The source is a female donor over 55 with stage I lung adenocarcinoma.

In nucleotides, the CDR3 is TGCGCCAGCAGCTTGGCATGGAACACTGAAGCTTTCTTT. It encodes CASSLAWNTEAFF. This sequence joins TRBV5-1 and TRBJ1-1; D remains unclear. Trimming pared 0 bases from V and 1 base from J, leaving 4 bases between. This CDR3 comprises 13 residues. Germline CDR1 is SGHRS and CDR2 is YFSETQ.

The chain is built from TRBV11-2 and TRBJ2-5; TRBD1 aligns across 7 bases. From germline, CDR1 is SGHAT and CDR2 FQNNGV. The trim removed 5 bases at V and 4 bases at J, leaving 7 bases unmatched. The CDR3 extends over 14 amino acids. CDR3 protein: CASSPRDSRETQYF. The CDR3 region has the DNA TGTGCCAGCAGCCCACGGGACAGCAGAGAGACCCAGTACTTC.

This chain links TRBV2 with TRBJ1-3; D may be TRBD1 (5 bases). Germline V lookup: CDR1 SNHLY, CDR2 FYNNEI. V lost 4 bases, J lost 0 bases, and 10 bases lay in between. This CDR3 has 15 amino acids. As DNA, the CDR3 is TGTGCCAGCAGTGCGGGACTGCTCTCTGGAAACACCATATATTTT. This sequence encodes CASSAGLLSGNTIYF.

The chain has TRBV29-1 and TRBJ1-1, with D possibly being TRBD1 (6 bases). Trimming shortened V by 7 bases and J by 1 base, and 10 bases separated the two germline ends. Germline-derived CDR1 and CDR2 are SQVTM and ANQGSEA. The CDR3 length is 12 residues. CDR3 loop: CSAGARNTEAFF. DNA of the CDR3: TGCAGCGCGGGGGCCAGGAACACTGAAGCTTTCTTT.

Details on this clone: Mismatch with germline at one junction end may stem from a read error. CDR3 sequence reads: CASRLSPSGTHNEQFF. The CDR3 DNA is TGTGCCAGCAGATTATCCCCTAGCGGCACTCACAATGAGCAGTTCTTC. The genes are TRBV27 and TRBJ2-1, with 7 positions matching TRBD2. Germline V gives CDR1 MNHEY, CDR2 SMNVEV (reference sequence). There are 16 residues in the CDR3.

CDR3 in amino acids: CASRGQSLNEQYF. In DNA form, the CDR3 reads TGTGCCAGCAGGGGACAGTCGCTCAACGAGCAGTACTTC. This chain uses TRBV14 with TRBJ2-7; 7 bases line up with TRBD1. The germline V gene has CDR1 SGHDN and CDR2 FVKESK. The CDR3 has 13 amino acids. The V gene end was trimmed by 6 bases and the J gene end by 5 bases; junction bases not matched to a gene: 7.

This clone has only a few counts. Other DNA variants within this sample encode the same CDR3. The chain combines TRBV2 with TRBJ2-1; TRBD1 matches 8 bases. This CDR3 has 14 amino acids. The germline gives CDR1 SNHLY, CDR2 FYNNEI. Trimming removed 7 bases from V and 7 bases from J; junction bases left unmatched: 9. CDR3 sequence reads: CASIRQGALNEQFF. CDR3 sequence (DNA): TGTGCCAGCATACGGCAGGGGGCTTTGAATGAGCAGTTCTTC.

The chain has TRBV28 and TRBJ1-1, with D possibly TRBD1 on 5 matching bases. The CDR3 is 12 residues long. CDR1 is MDHEN and CDR2 is SYDVKM in the germline V gene. V lost 8 bases and J 4 bases, leaving 11 bases between the germline ends. As DNA, the CDR3 is TGTGCCAGCGGGGGTCCGGGCACTGAAGCTTTCTTT. This gives the protein CASGGPGTEAFF. Combining the CDR3 with reference TRBV28 and TRBJ1-1 gives the whole variable domain DVKVTQSSRYLVKRTGEKVFLECVQDMDHENMFWYRQDPGLGLRLIYFSYDVKMKEKGDIPEGYSVSREKKERFSLILESASTNQTSMYLCASGGPGTEAFFGQGTRLTVV.

The chain uses TRBV6-6 and TRBJ1-1; no clear D gene. V lost 6 bases and J lost 5, with 19 bases in between. Germline V gene data show CDR1 as MNHNY and CDR2 as SVGAGI (reference sequence). The CDR3 totals 15 residues. CDR3 in amino acids: CASSGPVGGKTEAFF. The DNA of the CDR3 is TGTGCCAGCAGCGGACCGGTTGGAGGGAAGACTGAAGCTTTCTTT.

V and J are TRBV29-1 and TRBJ2-1; 9 bases agree with TRBD2. Germline values: CDR1 SQVTM, CDR2 ANQGSEA. CDR3 size: 14 residues. The trim removed 4 bases at V and 7 bases at J, leaving 8 bases unmatched. The CDR3 nucleotides are TGCAGCGTTGGACGGGGACTAGCTCAAAATGAGCAGTTCTTC. This translates into CSVGRGLAQNEQFF.

J is TRBJ1-1 and V is TRBV7-3; D gene unclear. The germline V gene has CDR1 SGHTA and CDR2 FQGTGA. V shed 2 bases and J shed 4 bases, with 17 bases lying between them. This CDR3 has 16 residues. For the CDR3, the DNA is TGTGCCAGCAGCTTAGGTGTGGCGTGGGAGCGCACTGAAGCTTTCTTT. Its translation is CASSLGVAWERTEAFF.

This clone was observed once. J is TRBJ2-7 and V is TRBV5-8; 11 positions agree with TRBD1. This CDR3 region has 15 residues. Germline-derived CDR1 and CDR2 are SGHTS and YDEGEE. Germline trimming cut 0 bases from V and 2 bases from J; bases unmatched to any gene: 1. The CDR3 nucleotides read TGTGCCAGCAGCTTGGGGACAGGGGGCACCTACGAGCAGTACTTC. This gives the protein CASSLGTGGTYEQYF.

The chain is built from TRBV6-6 and TRBJ2-5; D is ambiguous. The CDR3 consists of 13 residues. V shed 4 bases and J shed 1 base, with 7 bases lying between them. CDR1 MNHNY and CDR2 SVGAGI come from the germline V gene (reference sequence). The CDR3 sequence: CASSSIAQETQYF. The CDR3 DNA reads TGTGCCAGCAGTTCGATAGCCCAAGAGACCCAGTACTTC.

The chain is built from TRBV5-1 and TRBJ2-5, with D possibly being TRBD2 (5 bases). From germline, CDR1 is SGHRS and CDR2 YFSETQ. V was trimmed by 0 bases and J by 2 bases, leaving 11 bases between them. The CDR3 extends over 15 amino acids. The CDR3 spells CASSLGLRGQETQYF. The DNA of the CDR3 is TGCGCCAGCAGCTTGGGGCTCCGGGGACAAGAGACCCAGTACTTC.

Of note for this clone: The junction differs from germline at one of its ends, possibly a read error. This chain links TRBV12-5 with TRBJ2-2, with 7 bases fitting TRBD2. Germline lookup yields CDR1 LGHNT and CDR2 FRNRAP. CDR3 size: 15 residues. The CDR3 bases are TGTGCTAGTGGGGCCGGGACTACGAACACCGAGGAGCTGTTTTTT. It codes for CASGAGTTNTEELFF.

About this clone itself: The sample has other DNA sequences that encode this CDR3 too. The V gene is TRBV18, the J gene TRBJ2-7; maybe TRBD2 (5 bases). Germline loops: CDR1 KGHSH, CDR2 LQKENI. This CDR3 has 15 residues. The V gene lost 3 bases and the J gene lost 0 bases, with 12 bases spanning the gap. This CDR3 reads CASSPPGGFSYEQYF. The CDR3 region has the DNA TGTGCCAGCTCACCCCCTGGAGGCTTCTCCTACGAGCAGTACTTC.

This chain joins TRBV25-1 and TRBJ2-2; 7 positions match TRBD2. CDR1 MGHDK and CDR2 SYGVNS come from the germline V gene. The J segment lost 4 bases and the V segment lost 8 bases, leaving 16 bases of the junction unmatched. This CDR3 has 17 residues. In DNA form, the CDR3 reads TGTGCCAGCTGCCCCGGGGGATGGGAGGGCCTCACCGGGGAGCTGTTTTTT. Protein product: CASCPGGWEGLTGELFF.

Note on this clone: The sample has other DNA sequences that encode this CDR3 too. The genes are TRBV27 and TRBJ1-1; D is perhaps TRBD1 (5 bases). This CDR3 is built from 13 residues. The germline V gene has CDR1 MNHEY and CDR2 SMNVEV (reference sequence). With 5 bases removed from V and 1 base from J, the gap between germline ends came to 8 bases. CDR3 bases: TGTGCCAGCAGTCTTAGGGGGAACACTGAAGCTTTCTTT. Protein product: CASSLRGNTEAFF.

The chain combines TRBV7-2 with TRBJ2-2; no reliable D call. There are 13 residues in the CDR3. V was shortened by 5 bases and J by 8 bases, with 12 bases between the two germline ends. CDR1 and CDR2 (germline): SGHTA, FQGNSA. Written as DNA, the CDR3 is TGTGCCAGCAGCCCAATTCGTTCGGGGGAGCTGTTTTTT. It translates to CASSPIRSGELFF.